A single sample is the source of the 2 T cell receptor beta chains below, sequenced in a study of T cell repertoires in cytomegalovirus infection. The antigens of these receptors remain unknown. TCRdb independently ran MiXCR on the reads; one entry per CDR3 protein. The sample records 640,000 or so distinct CDR3 sequences, roughly 30% being singletons. The sequencing here drew on cultured PBMCs, taken from culture after CMV antigen stimulation. These receptors were taken from a human donor in good health (CMV status not recorded). Some clones in this sample may be carry-over from other donors' samples.

The J gene is TRBJ2-1, the V gene TRBV6-6; the match to TRBD1 covers 7 bases. With 8 bases clipped from V and 7 bases from J, the junction kept 8 bases outside the gene matches. Germline V gene data show CDR1 as MNHNY and CDR2 as SVGAGI (reference sequence). There are 13 residues in the CDR3. This CDR3 is CASRQGGINEQFF. CDR3 in DNA: TGTGCCAGCCGACAGGGTGGTATAAATGAGCAGTTCTTC.

The chain employs TRBV6-2 or TRBV6-3 and TRBJ1-2; 7 bases line up with TRBD1. Trimming at V came to 2 bases and at J to 0 bases, leaving 9 bases not matched to a gene. The germline V gene encodes CDR1 MNHEY and CDR2 SVGEGT. This CDR3 region has 17 residues. The CDR3 sequence: CASSYPSGDRANYGYTF. Here the CDR3 DNA reads TGTGCCAGCAGTTACCCTTCTGGGGACAGAGCTAACTATGGCTACACCTTC.